These 31 T cell receptor beta chains were all obtained from the same sample, sequenced in a study of blood T cells in healthy people across ages. For the second PCR, which ran for roughly 7 to 11 cycles, a sample-barcoded 5' primer and a J-beta primer mix were used. TCRdb independently ran MiXCR on the 5' RACE reads; one entry per CDR3 protein. The table includes 850,000 to 1,000,000 distinct CDR3 sequences, about 44% detected once. Sequencing was carried out using blood. These receptors all come from a man under 40 in good health.

This clonotype was seen more than once but under ten times. J is TRBJ2-3 and V is TRBV12-3 or TRBV12-4, with no clear D. V lost 6 bases and J lost 1, with 14 bases in between. This CDR3 is built from 15 residues. Written as DNA, the CDR3 is TGTGCCAGCAGCCGATCCCTAGTTGGCACAGATACGCAGTATTTT. It yields the protein CASSRSLVGTDTQYF.

This clonotype was found a few times. This chain's CDR3 is CASSPGQAEAFF. CDR3 sequence (DNA): TGTGCCAGCAGCCCCGGACAGGCTGAAGCTTTCTTT. This rearrangement joins TRBV6-6 to TRBJ1-1; TRBD1 agrees at 7 bases. The CDR3 is 12 amino acids. Trimming removed 6 bases from V and 6 bases from J; junction bases left unmatched: 4. Germline V CDR1 and CDR2: MNHNY, SVGAGI (reference sequence).

The J gene is TRBJ2-7, the V gene TRBV2, with D maybe TRBD2 (5 bases). V dropped 7 bases and J dropped 3 bases, with 10 bases sitting between them. CDR1 and CDR2 (germline): SNHLY, FYNNEI. This CDR3 spans 12 amino acids. CDR3 protein: CASTVEGYEQYF. As DNA, the CDR3 is TGTGCCAGCACTGTCGAGGGCTACGAGCAGTACTTC.

This clonotype came up a few times. CDR3 in DNA: TGTGCCAGCAGCTCGGAGATGGGCTATGGCTACACCTTC. It yields the protein CASSSEMGYGYTF. The gene calls are TRBV9 and TRBJ1-2; D unclear. Germline V CDR1 and CDR2: SGDLS, YYNGEE. This CDR3 contains 13 residues. The V gene lost 4 bases and the J gene lost 4 bases, with 11 bases spanning the gap.

This chain links TRBV18 with TRBJ2-7; D is ambiguous. With 0 bases removed from V and 2 bases from J, the gap between germline ends came to 8 bases. This CDR3 comprises 14 residues. Germline assignment: CDR1 KGHSH and CDR2 LQKENI. The CDR3 here is CASSPPSLTYEQYF. In nucleotides, the CDR3 is TGTGCCAGCTCACCACCGTCTCTGACCTACGAGCAGTACTTC.

The CDR3 is CASARRRRSYEQYF. CDR3 in DNA: TGTGCCAGCGCGAGGCGCCGGAGGTCCTACGAGCAGTACTTC. This chain uses TRBV6-2 or TRBV6-3 with TRBJ2-7, with D perhaps TRBD2 (5 bases). V was shortened by 8 bases and J by 1 base, with 15 bases between the two germline ends. The germline V gene encodes CDR1 MNHEY and CDR2 SVGEGT. The CDR3 extends over 14 amino acids.

This clonotype was counted a few times. DNA of the CDR3: TGTGCCAGCTCGAGCAGGGCCGGCAATCAGCCCCAGCATTTT. Protein product: CASSSRAGNQPQHF. The V call is TRBV12-3 or TRBV12-4, the J call TRBJ1-5; maybe TRBD1 (5 bases). CDR3 length: 14 residues. V dropped 8 bases and J dropped 2 bases, with 13 bases sitting between them.

This clonotype has more than one count but fewer than ten. V gene TRBV5-1 combines with J gene TRBJ2-3, with D perhaps TRBD1 (6 bases). CDR1 and CDR2 from the germline V gene are SGHRS and YFSETQ. Trimming took off 3 bases at V and 0 bases at J, with 14 bases between the two ends. The length of the CDR3 is 16 residues. The CDR3 reads CASSSGVVWSTDTQYF. The CDR3 nucleotides read TGCGCCAGCAGCTCAGGGGTTGTGTGGAGCACAGATACGCAGTATTTT.

This clonotype was detected a few times. The CDR3 DNA follows: TGTGCCAGCAGCTTAGGCTCATTTCGAGGGGGCACTGAAGCTTTCTTT. Encoded protein: CASSLGSFRGGTEAFF. The V call is TRBV7-2, the J call TRBJ1-1; a weak D match, TRBD1 (6 bases). Germline V gene data show CDR1 as SGHTA and CDR2 as FQGNSA. The length of the CDR3 is 16 residues. V was cut by 1 base and J by 4 bases, with 16 bases left in between.

The rearrangement links TRBV7-2 to TRBJ2-1, with D possibly TRBD2 on 5 matching bases. The CDR3 is made up of 15 amino acids. Per germline, CDR1 SGHTA and CDR2 FQGNSA. V gave up 1 base and J gave up 8 bases, with 15 bases separating them. CDR3: CASSLGNGEIDEQFF. CDR3 bases: TGTGCCAGCAGCTTAGGGAACGGGGAAATCGATGAGCAGTTCTTC. Full variable domain (outside the CDR3, taken from reference TRBV7-2 and TRBJ2-1): GAGVSQSPSNKVTEKGKDVELRCDPISGHTALYWYRQSLGQGLEFLIYFQGNSAPDKSGLPSDRFSAERTGGSVSTLTIQRTQQEDSAVYLCASSLGNGEIDEQFFGPGTRLTVL.

This chain connects TRBV4-2 to TRBJ2-7; perhaps TRBD2 as D (5 bases). The CDR3 totals 15 residues. The germline V and J ends were trimmed by 5 bases and 7 bases, with 21 bases remaining between them. Germline lookup yields CDR1 LGHNA and CDR2 YNFKEQ. The CDR3 spells CASSTSGVSVREQYF. In DNA, the CDR3 is TGTGCCAGCAGCACAAGCGGCGTATCGGTTCGGGAGCAGTACTTC.

This chain uses TRBV12-3 or TRBV12-4 with TRBJ1-2; D remains ambiguous. The CDR3 sequence is 14 residues long. V dropped 7 bases and J dropped 2 bases, with 14 bases sitting between them. The CDR3 here is CASTGLMRNYGYTF. CDR3 nucleotides: TGTGCCAGCACTGGGTTAATGCGAAACTATGGCTACACCTTC.

This clonotype turned up a few times. V is TRBV14 and J is TRBJ1-5; 7 positions match TRBD1. CDR1 is SGHDN and CDR2 is FVKESK in the germline V gene. V dropped 1 base and J dropped 12; count of bases not matched to a gene: 6. The CDR3 spans 13 residues. CDR3 sequence (DNA): TGTGCCAGCAGCCAAGGGATACAGGGGATCCAGCATTTT. It specifies CASSQGIQGIQHF.

CDR3 DNA: TGTGCCAGCAGCTTAGGAGTATACAGACCGAGCTCCTACAATGAGCAGTTCTTC. Translation: CASSLGVYRPSSYNEQFF. V gene TRBV11-2 combines with J gene TRBJ2-1, with no clear D. The CDR3 has 18 amino acids. Germline values: CDR1 SGHAT, CDR2 FQNNGV. With 1 base removed from V and 0 bases from J, the gap between germline ends came to 16 bases.

The J gene is TRBJ2-7, the V gene TRBV27, with D uncertain. Trimming took off 5 bases at V and 1 base at J, with 15 bases between the two ends. The CDR3 extends over 15 amino acids. Germline CDR1 reads MNHEY; CDR2 reads SMNVEV (reference sequence). CDR3 sequence reads: CASSTDGSLSYEQYF. The CDR3 DNA reads TGTGCCAGCAGTACGGACGGTTCGCTTTCCTACGAGCAGTACTTC.

The V and J genes are TRBV12-3 or TRBV12-4 and TRBJ1-4; no firm D call. V lost 3 bases and J 14 bases, leaving 10 bases between the germline ends. The length of the CDR3 is 11 residues. For the CDR3, the DNA is TGTGCCAGCAGTTTCAGTCCGGGTCTGTTTTTT. Translated: CASSFSPGLFF.

In this sample, this clonotype turned up many times. This rearrangement joins TRBV29-1 to TRBJ2-1; no definite D call. This CDR3 comprises 10 residues. V lost 4 bases to trimming and J lost 4 bases, with 2 bases between them. CDR1 SQVTM and CDR2 ANQGSEA come from the germline V gene. The DNA of the CDR3 is TGCAGCGTTGGGTACAATGAGCAGTTCTTC. This sequence encodes CSVGYNEQFF.

This clonotype was detected a few times. V is TRBV7-9 and J is TRBJ2-7; D not resolved. Deletions cut 6 bases from V and 1 base from J, with 16 bases between. CDR3 length: 15 residues. CDR1 SEHNR and CDR2 FQNEAQ come from the germline V gene (reference sequence). The CDR3 sequence is CASSKGPDLSYEQYF. As DNA, the CDR3 is TGTGCCAGCAGTAAAGGGCCAGACCTTTCCTACGAGCAGTACTTC. Combining the CDR3 with reference TRBV7-9 and TRBJ2-7 gives the whole variable domain DTGVSQNPRHKITKRGQNVTFRCDPISEHNRLYWYRQTLGQGPEFLTYFQNEAQLEKSRLLSDRFSAERPKGSFSTLEIQRTEQGDSAMYLCASSKGPDLSYEQYFGPGTRLTVT.

A few counts support this clonotype. The CDR3 bases are TGTGCCAGCAGCCGGGGTCGGTGGGAAAACATTCAGTACTTC. Protein sequence: CASSRGRWENIQYF. The genes are TRBV28 and TRBJ2-5; D is perhaps TRBD2 (5 bases). The last part of the DNA fits TRBJ2-4 better; the J call may be wrong. CDR3 length: 14 amino acids. Germline CDR1 is MDHEN and CDR2 is SYDVKM.

In this sample, this clonotype turned up many times. The J gene is TRBJ2-2, the V gene TRBV6-4, with a tentative D call TRBD1 (5 bases). Germline V CDR1 and CDR2: MRHNA, SNTAGT. This CDR3 spans 14 amino acids. V was trimmed by 0 bases and J by 4 bases, leaving 6 bases between them. CDR3 region: CASSDSGATGELFF. As DNA, the CDR3 is TGTGCCAGCAGTGACTCAGGGGCCACCGGGGAGCTGTTTTTT.

The chain has TRBV12-3 or TRBV12-4 and TRBJ2-7; D may match TRBD1 or TRBD2 (5 bases each). The CDR3 has 15 residues. The germline V and J ends were trimmed by 6 bases and 0 bases, with 15 bases remaining between them. CDR3 in amino acids: CASRLGTAFSYEQYF. The CDR3 coding sequence is TGTGCCAGCAGGCTAGGGACGGCTTTCTCCTACGAGCAGTACTTC.

This clonotype came up many times. This sequence joins TRBV6-5 and TRBJ1-1; TRBD1 matches at 7 bases. V shed 6 bases and J 11 bases; nucleotides not matched to a gene: 15. Germline V lookup: CDR1 MNHEY, CDR2 SVGAGI. The CDR3 contains 14 residues. The CDR3 bases are TGTGCCAGCAGGCGTGACAGGGATAGAAAGATGGCTTTCTTT. This sequence encodes CASRRDRDRKMAFF.

This chain joins TRBV7-3 and TRBJ2-1; D is perhaps TRBD2 (5 bases). The germline V and J ends were trimmed by 4 bases and 0 bases, with 19 bases remaining between them. This CDR3 has 18 amino acids. In germline, CDR1 is SGHTA, CDR2 FQGTGA. The CDR3 nucleotides read TGTGCCAGCAGCTCGCCAAATTCGGGGTCAAGCTCCTACAATGAGCAGTTCTTC. This encodes CASSSPNSGSSSYNEQFF.

The chain recombines TRBV29-1 with TRBJ2-2; D is unclear. CDR3 size: 11 residues. V dropped 6 bases and J dropped 1 base, with 3 bases sitting between them. Germline values: CDR1 SQVTM, CDR2 ANQGSEA. CDR3 loop: CSVGNTGELFF. CDR3 sequence (DNA): TGCAGCGTCGGGAACACCGGGGAGCTGTTTTTT.

DNA for the CDR3: TGTGCCAGCAGTGGCGACAGCTCTGGAAACACCATATATTTT. Encoded protein: CASSGDSSGNTIYF. J is TRBJ1-3 and V is TRBV12-3 or TRBV12-4; a weak D match, TRBD1 (5 bases). Trimming shortened V by 5 bases and J by 0 bases, and 8 bases separated the two germline ends. The CDR3 runs 14 residues.

This clonotype appeared a few times. The chain uses TRBV5-7 and TRBJ2-7; 14 bases match TRBD2. TRBV5-7 is an ORF; its function is uncertain. V was pared by 5 bases and J by 1 base, with 5 bases of the junction left unmatched. This CDR3 is built from 16 residues. As DNA, the CDR3 is TGTGCCAGCAGAAGGGGACTAGCGGGGGTATCCTACGAGCAGTACTTC. Translation: CASRRGLAGVSYEQYF.

The chain carries TRBV5-1 and TRBJ2-1; 9 bases are shared with TRBD1. The CDR3 has 16 amino acids. J gave up 5 bases and V 0 bases, and 6 bases lay outside the gene matches. Germline V gives CDR1 SGHRS, CDR2 YFSETQ. This CDR3 is CASSLVGQGIDNEQFF. The CDR3 nucleotides are TGCGCCAGCAGCTTGGTAGGACAGGGGATTGACAATGAGCAGTTCTTC.

The chain links TRBV27 to TRBJ2-1; tentative D call: TRBD1 (6 bases). V lost 6 bases and J lost 15, with 21 bases in between. Germline V gives CDR1 MNHEY, CDR2 SMNVEV (reference sequence). There are 13 residues in the CDR3. The CDR3 nucleotides are TGTGCCAGCAGCCCTCAGGGGCGGTACCTGTGGTTCTTC. Its protein product is CASSPQGRYLWFF.

V usage is TRBV2 and J usage is TRBJ2-6, with unresolved D. V lost 1 base and J lost 0, with 7 bases in between. The germline CDR1 and CDR2 sequences are SNHLY and FYNNEI. This CDR3 has 16 residues. The DNA of the CDR3 is TGTGCCAGCAGTGAAGGCAGGTTCTCTGGGGCCAACGTCCTGACTTTC. Translation: CASSEGRFSGANVLTF.

The rearrangement joins TRBV2 to TRBJ2-4; D may match TRBD1 or TRBD2 (6 bases each). CDR3 length equals 11 residues. The V end lost 7 bases, the J end lost 15 bases, and 16 bases lay between the germline ends. Germline values: CDR1 SNHLY, CDR2 FYNNEI. For the CDR3, the DNA is TGTGCCAGCACCCGGGGGCTTAATAGGTACTTC. It codes for CASTRGLNRYF.

This clonotype came up once. V usage is TRBV9 and J usage is TRBJ2-5, with D uncertain. This CDR3 has 14 amino acids. Deletions cut 0 bases from V and 11 bases from J, with 17 bases between. The germline gives CDR1 SGDLS, CDR2 YYNGEE. The CDR3 region is CASSVGAANVKQYF. CDR3 bases: TGTGCCAGCAGCGTAGGGGCAGCCAACGTTAAGCAGTACTTC.